The TCR beta chain under discussion was sequenced for a study of T cell changes during pregnancy in multiple sclerosis. Sequencing was performed with immunoSEQ multiplex PCR; in TCRdb, only in-frame clones are kept and a portion is missing. Of 52,000 or so clones in the sample, about nine tenths were seen once. The V gene end was trimmed by 6 bases and the J gene end by 6 bases; junction bases not matched to a gene: 12. Germline assignment: CDR1 SNHLY and CDR2 FYNNEI. This CDR3 is 16 amino acids long. The receptor's source is a female donor with multiple sclerosis, enrolled in a pregnancy study. Sequencing used CD4+ T cells from peripheral blood mononuclear cells, obtained in the second trimester of pregnancy. This chain joins TRBV2 and TRBJ2-4; 9 bases map to TRBD1. This CDR3 reads CASRDRQGDPLNIQYF. In nucleotides, the CDR3 is TGTGCCAGCAGAGACCGACAGGGGGATCCCCTAAACATTCAGTACTTC.